The 14 T cell receptor beta chains given below trace back to one sample, sequenced in a study of Ad26.COV2.S vaccination and SARS-CoV-2 variants. Documented treatment: around 19 received Ad26.COV2.S at low or high dose, single or two shots; a few received placebo; per-sample allocation not given. Samples analyzed were those drawn on day 63 after the first vaccine or placebo injection. Repertoires were generated with immunoSEQ multiplex PCR, while TCRdb's copy carries only in-frame clones and drops some. This sample yields about 680,000 clones, of which roughly nine tenths are seen a single time; approximately 1.5% belongs to the top ten. The specimen was peripheral blood, collected in a trial of Ad26.COV2.S vaccine versus placebo. These TCRs come from a person aged 18 to 59 who received the Ad26.COV2.S COVID-19 vaccine or a placebo.

This clone was found a few times. V and J are TRBV25-1 and TRBJ1-2; D ambiguous. Germline assignment: CDR1 MGHDK and CDR2 SYGVNS. There are 13 residues in the CDR3. The V end was cut by 0 bases, the J end by 3 bases, with 5 bases between. CDR3 residues: CASSEYFHYGYTF. In DNA form, the CDR3 reads TGTGCCAGCAGTGAATACTTCCACTATGGCTACACCTTC.

This clone was found once. The chain couples TRBV13 to TRBJ1-1; possibly TRBD1 for D (5 bases). Germline V lookup: CDR1 PRHDT, CDR2 FYEKMQ (reference sequence). CDR3 length: 13 amino acids. V lost 3 bases and J lost 6, with 11 bases in between. CDR3 sequence reads: CASSLGGTAEAFF. The CDR3 DNA reads TGTGCCAGCAGCTTGGGGGGGACGGCTGAAGCTTTCTTT.

This rearrangement joins TRBV6-5 to TRBJ1-1; D remains unclear. With 6 bases removed from V and 3 bases from J, the gap between germline ends came to 11 bases. Germline CDR1 MNHEY, CDR2 SVGAGI. The CDR3 is made up of 13 amino acids. The CDR3 sequence: CASRGRADTEAFF. The CDR3 nucleotides read TGTGCCAGCAGAGGGAGGGCGGACACTGAAGCTTTCTTT.

This clone was seen just once. J is TRBJ2-5 and V is TRBV9; 10 bases line up with TRBD1. V lost 0 bases, J lost 7 bases, and 6 bases stayed unmatched. CDR1 SGDLS and CDR2 YYNGEE come from the germline V gene. The CDR3 has 15 residues. CDR3 DNA sequence: TGTGCCAGCAGCGTAGGACAGGGGGCGGTGGCGACCCAGTACTTC. Protein sequence: CASSVGQGAVATQYF. The full variable domain, in which reference TRBV9 and TRBJ2-5 provide the parts outside the CDR3, is DSGVTQTPKHLITATGQRVTLRCSPRSGDLSVYWYQQSLDQGLQFLIQYYNGEERAKGNILERFSAQQFPDLHSELNLSSLELGDSALYFCASSVGQGAVATQYFGPGTRLLVL.

This chain links TRBV7-2 with TRBJ2-1; 12 bases map to TRBD1. The trim removed 5 bases at V and 8 bases at J, leaving 4 bases unmatched. CDR1 and CDR2 from the germline V gene are SGHTA and FQGNSA. The CDR3 is 14 residues long. CDR3 coding DNA: TGTGCCAGCAGCCTGGGACAGGGGGCCTATGAGCAGTTCTTC. Translating it yields CASSLGQGAYEQFF.

In nucleotides, the CDR3 is TGTGCCATCAGTTCCCCACTAGCGGAGAACACAGATACGCAGTATTTT. This codes for CAISSPLAENTDTQYF. The rearrangement uses TRBV10-3 and TRBJ2-3; 8 bases are shared with TRBD2. The V and J ends lost 5 bases and 2 bases, in that order; junction bases with no gene match: 9. The CDR3 contains 16 residues. CDR1 is ENHRY and CDR2 is SYGVKD in the germline V gene.

The V gene is TRBV9, the J gene TRBJ1-3; no clear D gene. V shed 4 bases and J shed 0 bases, with 8 bases lying between them. Germline V gives CDR1 SGDLS, CDR2 YYNGEE. This CDR3 region has 14 residues. The CDR3, as DNA: TGTGCCAGCAGCCCGGCCAGCTCTGGAAACACCATATATTTT. It encodes CASSPASSGNTIYF.

The chain combines TRBV11-2 with TRBJ2-5, with D perhaps matching TRBD1 (6 bases). V lost 6 bases and J 5 bases, leaving 10 bases between the germline ends. Germline V gene sequence: CDR1 SGHAT, CDR2 FQNNGV. This CDR3 has 12 residues. In nucleotides, the CDR3 is TGTGCCAGCAGTCCTAGGGGGGAGACCCAGTACTTC. It yields the protein CASSPRGETQYF. Based on the CDR3 plus reference TRBV11-2 and TRBJ2-5, the full variable domain is EAGVAQSPRYKIIEKRQSVAFWCNPISGHATLYWYQQILGQGPKLLIQFQNNGVVDDSQLPKDRFSAERLKGVDSTLKIQPAKLEDSAVYLCASSPRGETQYFGPGTRLLVL.

The CDR3 here is CASRPGSINEKLFF. The CDR3 nucleotides read TGCGCCAGCCGGCCAGGGAGTATCAATGAAAAACTGTTTTTT. The chain uses TRBV5-1 and TRBJ1-4, with TRBD1 as a possible D gene (5 bases). The CDR3 consists of 14 residues. Germline lookup yields CDR1 SGHRS and CDR2 YFSETQ. V lost 7 bases to trimming and J lost 5 bases, with 15 bases between them.

V is TRBV7-2 and J is TRBJ2-2; no clear D gene. Trimming took off 3 bases at V and 7 bases at J, with 15 bases between the two ends. This CDR3 is built from 15 residues. Per germline, CDR1 SGHTA and CDR2 FQGNSA. This chain's CDR3 is CASSFSGPLGGELFF. The CDR3 DNA is TGTGCCAGCAGCTTCTCTGGACCTTTGGGCGGGGAGCTGTTTTTT.

In DNA form, the CDR3 reads TGTGCCAGCGGCACGGGACTAGGATATGAGCAGTTCTTC. Protein product: CASGTGLGYEQFF. The chain uses TRBV12-3 or TRBV12-4 and TRBJ2-1; TRBD2 aligns across 8 bases. The CDR3 covers 13 residues. Trimming took 8 bases from V and 8 from J; bases not matched to a gene: 8.

This chain uses TRBV18 with TRBJ1-2, with TRBD1 as a possible D gene (6 bases). The CDR3 is 16 amino acids. Germline CDR1 and CDR2: KGHSH and LQKENI. The V end was cut by 0 bases, the J end by 6 bases, with 17 bases between. The CDR3 protein is CASSPPPGALTNGYTF. Here the CDR3 DNA reads TGTGCCAGCTCACCACCCCCAGGGGCATTAACAAATGGCTACACCTTC.

For the CDR3, the DNA is TGTGCCAGCAGCACCCCCCGCCGGGTGACTGAAGCTTTCTTT. Its protein product is CASSTPRRVTEAFF. The chain has TRBV11-2 and TRBJ1-1, with unresolved D. The CDR3 consists of 14 residues. Germline-derived CDR1 and CDR2 are SGHAT and FQNNGV. V was pared by 5 bases and J by 5 bases, with 15 bases between.

V usage is TRBV10-3 and J usage is TRBJ1-6; D gene ambiguous. This CDR3 contains 13 residues. V lost 4 bases, J lost 4 bases, and 5 bases lay in between. CDR1 is ENHRY and CDR2 is SYGVKD in the germline V gene. The CDR3 region has the DNA TGTGCCATCAGTGTTTCGTATAATTCACCCCTCCACTTT. Protein sequence: CAISVSYNSPLHF.